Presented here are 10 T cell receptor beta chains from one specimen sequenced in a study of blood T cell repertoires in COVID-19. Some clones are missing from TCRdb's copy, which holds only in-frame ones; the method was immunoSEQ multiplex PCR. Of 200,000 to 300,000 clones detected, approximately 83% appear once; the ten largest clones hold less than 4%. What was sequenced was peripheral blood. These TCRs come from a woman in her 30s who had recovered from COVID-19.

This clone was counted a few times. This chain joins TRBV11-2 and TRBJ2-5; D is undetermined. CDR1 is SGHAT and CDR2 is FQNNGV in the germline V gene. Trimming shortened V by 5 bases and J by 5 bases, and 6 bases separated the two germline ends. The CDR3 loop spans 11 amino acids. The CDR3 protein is CASSRQETQYF. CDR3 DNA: TGTGCCAGCAGCCGCCAGGAGACCCAGTACTTC.

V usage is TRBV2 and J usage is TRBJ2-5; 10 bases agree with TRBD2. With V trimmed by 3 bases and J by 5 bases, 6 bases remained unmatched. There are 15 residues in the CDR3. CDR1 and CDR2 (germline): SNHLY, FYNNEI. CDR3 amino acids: CASSEPSGGLETQYF. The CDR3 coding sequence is TGTGCCAGCAGTGAGCCTAGCGGGGGTTTGGAGACCCAGTACTTC.

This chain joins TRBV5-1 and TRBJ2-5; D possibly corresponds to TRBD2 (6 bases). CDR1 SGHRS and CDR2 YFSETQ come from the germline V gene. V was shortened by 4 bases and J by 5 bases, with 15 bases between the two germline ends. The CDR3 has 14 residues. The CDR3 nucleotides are TGCGCCAGCAGCCTGGGACGGGGGTCGGAGACCCAGTACTTC. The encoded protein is CASSLGRGSETQYF.

The CDR3 is CASSLAVGADETQYF. CDR3 bases: TGCGCCAGCAGCTTGGCCGTAGGGGCCGATGAGACCCAGTACTTC. The chain has TRBV5-1 and TRBJ2-5, with a tentative D call TRBD1 (5 bases). This CDR3 has 15 residues. Trimming cost V 0 bases and J 5 bases, with 14 bases left between them. Per germline, CDR1 SGHRS and CDR2 YFSETQ.

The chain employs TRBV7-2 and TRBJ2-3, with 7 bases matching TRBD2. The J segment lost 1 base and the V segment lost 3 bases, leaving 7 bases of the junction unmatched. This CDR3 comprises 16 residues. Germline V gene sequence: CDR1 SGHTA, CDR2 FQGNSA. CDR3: CASSFGRGVGTDTQYF. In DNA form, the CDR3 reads TGTGCCAGCAGCTTCGGCCGGGGGGTGGGCACAGATACGCAGTATTTT.

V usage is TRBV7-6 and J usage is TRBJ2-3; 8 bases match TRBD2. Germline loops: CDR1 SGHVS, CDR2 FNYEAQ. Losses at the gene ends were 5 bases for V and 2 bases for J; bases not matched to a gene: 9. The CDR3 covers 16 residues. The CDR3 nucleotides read TGTGCCAGCAGCCCTTTGGCGGGGGGCCCCACAGATACGCAGTATTTT. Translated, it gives CASSPLAGGPTDTQYF.

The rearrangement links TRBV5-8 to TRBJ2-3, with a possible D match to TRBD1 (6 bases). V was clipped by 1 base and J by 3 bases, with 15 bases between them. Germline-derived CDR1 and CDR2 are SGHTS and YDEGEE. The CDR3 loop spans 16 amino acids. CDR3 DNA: TGTGCCAGCAGCTTGCAACCAGGGGCTGGGACAGATACGCAGTATTTT. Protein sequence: CASSLQPGAGTDTQYF.

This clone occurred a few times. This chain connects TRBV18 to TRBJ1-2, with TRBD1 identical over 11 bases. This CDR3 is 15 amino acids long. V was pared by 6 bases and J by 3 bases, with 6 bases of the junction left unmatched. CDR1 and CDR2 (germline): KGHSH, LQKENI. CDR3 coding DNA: TGTGCCAGCTCCCCTGGACAGGGGGCGGACTATGGCTACACCTTC. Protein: CASSPGQGADYGYTF.

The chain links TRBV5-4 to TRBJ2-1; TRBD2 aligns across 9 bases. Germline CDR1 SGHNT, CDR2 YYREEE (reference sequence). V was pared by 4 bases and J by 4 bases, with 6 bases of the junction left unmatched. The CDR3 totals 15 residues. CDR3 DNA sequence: TGTGCCAGCAGCCTCAGCGGGGGGTTATACAATGAGCAGTTCTTC. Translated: CASSLSGGLYNEQFF.

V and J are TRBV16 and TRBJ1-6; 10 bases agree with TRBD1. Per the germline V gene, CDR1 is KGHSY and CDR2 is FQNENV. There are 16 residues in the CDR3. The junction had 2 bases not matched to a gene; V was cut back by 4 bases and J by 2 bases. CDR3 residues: CASSPGQGTYNSPLHF. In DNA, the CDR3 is TGTGCCAGCAGCCCGGGACAGGGGACCTATAATTCACCCCTCCACTTT.